The TCR beta chain under discussion was sequenced for a study of identifying expanded T cells in peripheral blood. No infections or other immune events were documented during collection. As regards this clone: Its specificity is unknown.

Germline loops: CDR1 MGHRA, CDR2 YSYEKL. This CDR3 contains 16 residues. Losses at the gene ends were 0 bases for V and 10 bases for J; bases not matched to a gene: 5. The assay was immunoSEQ multiplex PCR, and TCRdb's table has in-frame clones only and misses some. Of 70,000 to 100,000 clones in the sample, almost 90% were seen once. Whole-study results and caveats: Clone count variance between approximately two-week samples rose with total template count.

This chain joins TRBV4-1 and TRBJ1-6, with 11 bases aligning to TRBD1. This TCR was recovered from a person between 18 and 75 years old in good health. The specimen was blood. CDR3 sequence (DNA): TGCGCCAGCAGCCAAGATAGGGACAGGGGGATATCACCCCTCCACTTT. Translating gives CASSQDRDRGISPLHF.